The T cell receptor beta chain under discussion was sequenced for a study of shared clonotypes between healthy human individuals. The donors, healthy adults who were HIV-negative, had experienced no recent acute infections or vaccinations. The study ran the assay at deep level. Using immunoSEQ multiplex PCR, the repertoire was profiled, and TCRdb retains in-frame clones only, with some absent. The table has about 490,000 clones, 76% seen once. Germline CDR1 reads SGHNT; CDR2 reads YENEEA. The CDR3 runs 17 residues. V trimming: 5 bases; J trimming: 0 bases; junction bases outside the gene matches: 5. Sequencing was carried out using PBMCs. The V call is TRBV11-3, the J call TRBJ2-5; 14 bases agree with TRBD2. The clonotype originates from a woman aged 40 to 49 in good health. Some clones in this sample may be carry-over from other donors' samples. The CDR3 loop reads CASSRTSGRNYQETQYF. Here the CDR3 DNA reads TGTGCCAGCAGCAGGACTAGCGGGAGGAATTACCAAGAGACCCAGTACTTC.